This is a list of T cell receptor beta chains from one sample in a study of shared clonotypes between healthy human individuals. Assay used: immunoSEQ multiplex PCR; TCRdb lists only in-frame clones, some missing. There are roughly 2.1 million clones in the sample; more than 85% occur only once, and under 2% lies in the top ten. Source material: naive CD8+ T cells from PBMCs. The receptors shown here come from a man aged 18 to 29 in good health. Some clones in this sample may be carry-over from other donors' samples. CDR3s leave out the opening cysteine and the closing phenylalanine or tryptophan. Fields, in order: V gene, clone size, CDR3 protein. Size tells how often a clone was seen (once, few, many) or the class of an expanded clone, and some rows leave it out.

TRBV7-9 | - | ASSFFLAGGHNEQF
TRBV4-3 | once | ASSQLLAPKETQY
TRBV7-9 | - | ASRIGASNEQY
TRBV4-2 | - | ASSQEDAGGYEQY
TRBV6-5 | - | ASSYTDTGYGYT
TRBV5-1 | - | ASRPGFQGRYEQY
TRBV19 | - | ASSYGLGTEAF
TRBV28 | - | ASSFRVILDTDTQY
TRBV7-3 | - | ASSLNPPGQGGTDTQY
TRBV4-1 | - | ASSRQLADNEQF
TRBV10-3 | - | AKDIRGSATNEKLF
TRBV2 | - | ASSDDREQETQY
TRBV9 | - | ASSVAASGTVYEQY
TRBV28 | - | ASSLGLAGAETQY
TRBV27 | - | ASSPFTSGETQY
TRBV6-5 | - | ASSRRVGTEAF
TRBV13 | once | ASSLSGQGARSGYT
TRBV4-3 | - | ASSQEIGLAGGPTYEQY
TRBV2 | - | ASRRTLSSYNEQF
TRBV28 | - | ASSLHTQGYGYT
TRBV5-4 | - | ASSPLRTSDGYT
TRBV5-8 | once | ASSLEYDNQPQH
TRBV18 | - | ASSPVDLDMNTEAF
TRBV21-1 | - | ASSKVGQPQH
TRBV7-6 | - | ASSLEAGSYEQY
TRBV6-1 | - | ASSSRDMNTEAF
TRBV7-3 | - | ASSLLGQMNTEAF
TRBV13 | once | ASSFRPGQGNTEAF
TRBV7-9 | - | ASSEDSIYEQY
TRBV6-1 | - | ASSLRDGRYEQY
TRBV7-3 | - | ASSWKAGDGYGYT
TRBV7-9 | - | ASSLGSLEPQH
TRBV7-9 | - | ASSLGGGGAAYEQY
TRBV6-1 | - | ASSEPKGGTSGYYNEQF
TRBV7-8 | - | ASSLERQARAGELF
TRBV18 | - | ASSPPLGPGANVLT
TRBV14 | - | ASSQRTESYEQY
TRBV25-1 | - | ASSDSSGSATDTQY
TRBV21-1 | - | ASPNKNLGQADTGELF
TRBV20-1 | few | GHSYPGGYT
TRBV6-5 | - | ASSYSYGYGYT
TRBV2 | - | ATHGDAGWEQY
TRBV4-3 | - | ASSQEGASYNEQF
TRBV19 | - | ASSGLTGTEAWYGYT
TRBV10-3 | - | AISESAGTGISDTQY
TRBV15 | - | ATGAQETQY
TRBV5-1 | - | ASTLGGGRGPTYEQY
TRBV27 | - | ASSLAGTGSYEQY
TRBV28 | few | ASSFELTGGEQY
TRBV4-1 | - | ASSQGPVSNQPQH
TRBV5-1 | - | ASSLAPGEAF
TRBV28 | - | ASSFGQGRDTQY